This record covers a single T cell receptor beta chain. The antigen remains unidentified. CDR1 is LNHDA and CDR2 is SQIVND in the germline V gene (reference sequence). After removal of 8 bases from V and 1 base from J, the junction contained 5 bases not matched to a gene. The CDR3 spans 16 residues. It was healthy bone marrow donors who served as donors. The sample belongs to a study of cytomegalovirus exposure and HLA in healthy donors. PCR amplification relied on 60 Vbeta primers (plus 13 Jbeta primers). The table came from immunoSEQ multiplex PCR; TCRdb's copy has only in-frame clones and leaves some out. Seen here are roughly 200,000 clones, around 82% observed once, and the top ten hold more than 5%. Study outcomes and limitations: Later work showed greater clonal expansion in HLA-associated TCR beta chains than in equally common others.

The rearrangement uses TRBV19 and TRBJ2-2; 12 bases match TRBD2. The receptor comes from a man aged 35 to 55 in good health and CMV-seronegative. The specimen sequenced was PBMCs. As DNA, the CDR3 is TGTGCCAGTCAACTAGCGGGGGGACAGAACACCGGGGAGCTGTTTTTT. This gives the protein CASQLAGGQNTGELFF.